These T cell receptor beta chains were read from a single sample in a study of cytomegalovirus exposure and HLA in healthy donors. Sequencing was performed with immunoSEQ multiplex PCR; in TCRdb, only in-frame clones are kept and a portion is missing. The sample shows about 140,000 clones, over 60% of them seen only once. The sample comprised PBMCs. These receptor sequences come from a man between 35 and 55 years old in good health and CMV-seronegative. The CDR3 runs from the conserved cysteine through the conserved F or W. The order of the fields is V gene, J gene, D gene, clone size, CDR3 protein, CDR3 DNA. The D gene is left open where the match is weak. Not every row has a clone size; where given, it reads once, few, many or a size class.

TRBV9	TRBJ2-7	.	.	CASSPRTEGYYEQYF	TGTGCCAGCAGCCCACGGACAGAAGGTTACTACGAGCAGTACTTC
TRBV9	TRBJ2-7	.	.	CASSVTGHLSYEQYF	TGTGCCAGCAGCGTAACGGGACACCTCTCCTACGAGCAGTACTTC
TRBV5-1	TRBJ2-1	TRBD2	once	CASSLGLGLAASPEQFF	TGCGCCAGCAGCTTGGGTTTAGGGCTAGCGGCCTCGCCTGAGCAGTTCTTC
TRBV4-3	TRBJ1-2	.	.	CASSRFYTDLYGYTF	TGCGCCAGCAGCCGATTCTACACAGACCTCTATGGCTACACCTTC
TRBV19	TRBJ1-1	.	few	CASSKGLIQKNTEAFF	TGTGCCAGTAGTAAAGGACTGATACAGAAGAACACTGAAGCTTTCTTT
TRBV19	TRBJ1-1	.	.	CATKLRRGDNTEAFF	TGTGCCACCAAACTCCGGCGGGGGGACAACACTGAAGCTTTCTTT
TRBV13	TRBJ1-2	.	few	CASSSATDWTYGYTF	TGTGCCAGCAGCTCAGCTACGGACTGGACGTATGGCTACACCTTC
TRBV27	TRBJ1-4	TRBD1	.	CASSPGQETNEKLFF	TGTGCCAGCAGCCCTGGACAGGAGACTAATGAAAAACTGTTTTTT
TRBV5-1	TRBJ2-7	.	few	CASSLGSPSYEQYF	TGCGCCAGCAGCTTGGGTTCCCCTTCCTACGAGCAGTACTTC
TRBV5-6	TRBJ1-1	TRBD1	.	CASSLGQGILVNTEAFF	TGTGCCAGCAGCCTAGGACAGGGGATCTTGGTGAACACTGAAGCTTTCTTT
TRBV30	TRBJ2-7	.	.	CAWGLRLENEQYF	TGTGCCTGGGGTTTACGGCTAGAGAACGAGCAGTACTTC
TRBV6-1	TRBJ2-1	.	.	CASSPGVGSYNEQFF	TGTGCCAGCAGTCCAGGGGTTGGCTCCTACAATGAGCAGTTCTTC
TRBV7-9	TRBJ2-4	TRBD2	.	CASSLGSGAAKNIQYF	TGTGCCAGCAGCTTAGGTAGCGGGGCTGCCAAAAACATTCAGTACTTC
TRBV7-6	TRBJ2-7	.	few	CASSFQGGEQYF	TGTGCCAGCAGCTTTCAAGGGGGCGAGCAGTACTTC
TRBV30	TRBJ2-6	.	.	CAWSGQLSSGANVLTF	TGTGCCTGGAGTGGTCAACTGAGCTCTGGGGCCAACGTCCTGACTTTC
TRBV6-5	TRBJ1-3	.	.	CASSSFVGNTIYF	TGTGCCAGCAGTTCCTTCGTTGGAAACACCATATATTTT
TRBV7-7	TRBJ2-5	.	.	CASSSGGRETQYF	TGTGCCAGCAGCTCCGGCGGGCGGGAGACCCAGTACTTC
TRBV5-4	TRBJ2-1	TRBD2	few	CANHRAGGLDNEQFF	TGTGCCAACCACCGGGCGGGGGGGCTCGACAATGAGCAGTTCTTC
TRBV28	TRBJ2-7	TRBD2	.	CASRGTIPYEQYF	TGTGCCAGCAGAGGGACTATCCCCTACGAGCAGTACTTC
TRBV9	TRBJ2-1	TRBD2	.	CASSKLAGANNEQFF	TGTGCCAGCAGCAAACTAGCGGGAGCAAACAATGAGCAGTTCTTC
TRBV29-1	TRBJ2-5	TRBD2	.	CSVEGSGGAGETQYF	TGCAGCGTTGAAGGTAGCGGGGGGGCCGGAGAGACCCAGTACTTC
TRBV5-1	TRBJ2-3	TRBD2	.	CASSPGLAGGPSTDTQYF	TGCGCCAGCAGCCCCGGACTAGCGGGAGGGCCGAGCACAGATACGCAGTATTTT
TRBV5-1	TRBJ2-2	TRBD2	.	CASSLVAGLNTGELFF	TGCGCCAGCAGCTTGGTAGCGGGGCTCAACACCGGGGAGCTGTTTTTT
TRBV5-1	TRBJ1-4	.	.	CASSLYTAQAEKLFF	TGCGCCAGCAGCTTGTACACAGCCCAAGCTGAAAAACTGTTTTTT
TRBV4-3	TRBJ2-2	.	.	CASSHETRAGELFF	TGCGCCAGCAGCCATGAGACTAGGGCCGGGGAGCTGTTTTTT
TRBV6-5	TRBJ1-1	.	.	CASSYSVSPPGTEAFF	TGTGCCAGCAGTTACTCGGTGAGCCCGCCGGGCACTGAAGCTTTCTTT
TRBV19	TRBJ2-3	TRBD2	.	CASSIEGTSGPYTQYF	TGTGCCAGTAGTATAGAAGGGACTAGCGGTCCTTATACGCAGTATTTT
TRBV5-4	TRBJ2-3	TRBD2	.	CASSQGTSDTDTQYF	TGTGCCAGCAGCCAAGGGACTAGCGACACAGATACGCAGTATTTT
TRBV10-3	TRBJ2-2	TRBD2	once	CAISEWLAGTRDTGELFF	TGTGCCATCAGTGAGTGGCTAGCGGGCACTCGAGACACCGGGGAGCTGTTTTTT
TRBV7-2	TRBJ1-2	.	.	CASSLRAGGNYGYTF	TGTGCCAGCAGCCTTAGGGCTGGGGGCAATTATGGCTACACCTTC
TRBV7-2	TRBJ2-1	.	.	CASSSAAGGEQFF	TGTGCCAGCAGCTCTGCGGCGGGTGGAGAGCAGTTCTTC
TRBV27	TRBJ2-7	.	.	CASKLSNGDIYEQYF	TGTGCCAGCAAACTCTCAAATGGGGACATCTACGAGCAGTACTTC
TRBV5-6	TRBJ2-5	TRBD1	.	CASSWTGETQYF	TGTGCCAGCAGTTGGACAGGGGAGACCCAGTACTTC
TRBV7-9	TRBJ2-7	TRBD1	.	CASSPARQGSSYEQYF	TGTGCCAGCAGCCCAGCTAGACAGGGAAGCTCCTACGAGCAGTACTTC
TRBV14	TRBJ1-4	.	few	CASSQHWSSQGREKLFF	TGTGCCAGCAGCCAGCATTGGTCGTCACAGGGAAGGGAAAAACTGTTTTTT
TRBV27	TRBJ2-1	TRBD2	.	CASSILAGGPDEQFF	TGTGCCAGCAGCATCCTAGCGGGGGGCCCAGATGAGCAGTTCTTC
TRBV23-1	TRBJ1-4	TRBD1	.	CATRTGFDEKLFF	TGCGCCACCCGGACAGGGTTTGATGAAAAACTGTTTTTT
TRBV5-1	TRBJ2-5	.	.	CASSVQETQYF	TGCGCCAGCAGCGTACAAGAGACCCAGTACTTC
TRBV19	TRBJ1-5	TRBD1	.	CASSPYGTAGGQPQHF	TGTGCCAGTAGTCCGTACGGGACAGCCGGGGGTCAGCCCCAGCATTTT
TRBV28	TRBJ2-7	TRBD1	.	CASSLSGQGDEQYF	TGTGCCAGCAGTTTATCGGGACAGGGAGACGAGCAGTACTTC
TRBV5-4	TRBJ1-1	.	.	CASSLAGVMNTEAFF	TGTGCCAGCAGCTTGGCAGGGGTTATGAACACTGAAGCTTTCTTT
TRBV2	TRBJ1-6	.	few	CASIRQIDNSPLHF	TGTGCCAGCATAAGACAGATAGATAATTCACCCCTCCACTTT
TRBV18	TRBJ2-5	TRBD1	few	CASSNTGQGVGETQYF	TGTGCCAGCTCAAACACGGGACAGGGGGTCGGAGAGACCCAGTACTTC
TRBV2	TRBJ2-1	TRBD2	few	CASSGGSGRSYNEQFF	TGTGCCAGCAGTGGCGGTAGCGGGAGATCCTACAATGAGCAGTTCTTC
TRBV30	TRBJ1-1	.	.	CAWGPSGTNTEAFF	TGTGCCTGGGGACCCTCCGGGACAAACACTGAAGCTTTCTTT
TRBV6-1	TRBJ2-5	.	.	CASSGTGFRLETQYF	TGTGCCAGCAGTGGCACAGGGTTCAGGTTGGAGACCCAGTACTTC
TRBV6-1	TRBJ2-7	.	.	CASWRRDATVEQYF	TGTGCCAGCTGGAGGCGGGACGCCACGGTAGAGCAGTACTTC